This section outlines one TCR beta chain sequence together with its context. The record originates from a study of chemoradiotherapy in HPV16-positive cancers. Repertoires were sampled repeatedly during chemoradiotherapy. Libraries were prepared by immunoSEQ multiplex PCR; TCRdb keeps only in-frame clonotypes and omits some of them. The data contain 9,500 to 15,000 clones, around 89% of them seen just once; the ten biggest clones take up about 2.2%. V gave up 6 bases and J gave up 12 bases; unmatched junction bases: 10. The germline V gene has CDR1 KGHSH and CDR2 LQKENI. This CDR3 is built from 13 residues.

The chain joins TRBV18 to TRBJ2-7; 11 positions match TRBD1. Here the sequenced sample was blood, taken from a patient who underwent chemoradiotherapy. The receptor comes from a human donor with HPV-associated anogenital cancer. The CDR3 region is CASSRGQGEFSYF. Written as DNA, the CDR3 is TGTGCCAGCTCTCGGGGACAGGGGGAATTTTCGTACTTC.